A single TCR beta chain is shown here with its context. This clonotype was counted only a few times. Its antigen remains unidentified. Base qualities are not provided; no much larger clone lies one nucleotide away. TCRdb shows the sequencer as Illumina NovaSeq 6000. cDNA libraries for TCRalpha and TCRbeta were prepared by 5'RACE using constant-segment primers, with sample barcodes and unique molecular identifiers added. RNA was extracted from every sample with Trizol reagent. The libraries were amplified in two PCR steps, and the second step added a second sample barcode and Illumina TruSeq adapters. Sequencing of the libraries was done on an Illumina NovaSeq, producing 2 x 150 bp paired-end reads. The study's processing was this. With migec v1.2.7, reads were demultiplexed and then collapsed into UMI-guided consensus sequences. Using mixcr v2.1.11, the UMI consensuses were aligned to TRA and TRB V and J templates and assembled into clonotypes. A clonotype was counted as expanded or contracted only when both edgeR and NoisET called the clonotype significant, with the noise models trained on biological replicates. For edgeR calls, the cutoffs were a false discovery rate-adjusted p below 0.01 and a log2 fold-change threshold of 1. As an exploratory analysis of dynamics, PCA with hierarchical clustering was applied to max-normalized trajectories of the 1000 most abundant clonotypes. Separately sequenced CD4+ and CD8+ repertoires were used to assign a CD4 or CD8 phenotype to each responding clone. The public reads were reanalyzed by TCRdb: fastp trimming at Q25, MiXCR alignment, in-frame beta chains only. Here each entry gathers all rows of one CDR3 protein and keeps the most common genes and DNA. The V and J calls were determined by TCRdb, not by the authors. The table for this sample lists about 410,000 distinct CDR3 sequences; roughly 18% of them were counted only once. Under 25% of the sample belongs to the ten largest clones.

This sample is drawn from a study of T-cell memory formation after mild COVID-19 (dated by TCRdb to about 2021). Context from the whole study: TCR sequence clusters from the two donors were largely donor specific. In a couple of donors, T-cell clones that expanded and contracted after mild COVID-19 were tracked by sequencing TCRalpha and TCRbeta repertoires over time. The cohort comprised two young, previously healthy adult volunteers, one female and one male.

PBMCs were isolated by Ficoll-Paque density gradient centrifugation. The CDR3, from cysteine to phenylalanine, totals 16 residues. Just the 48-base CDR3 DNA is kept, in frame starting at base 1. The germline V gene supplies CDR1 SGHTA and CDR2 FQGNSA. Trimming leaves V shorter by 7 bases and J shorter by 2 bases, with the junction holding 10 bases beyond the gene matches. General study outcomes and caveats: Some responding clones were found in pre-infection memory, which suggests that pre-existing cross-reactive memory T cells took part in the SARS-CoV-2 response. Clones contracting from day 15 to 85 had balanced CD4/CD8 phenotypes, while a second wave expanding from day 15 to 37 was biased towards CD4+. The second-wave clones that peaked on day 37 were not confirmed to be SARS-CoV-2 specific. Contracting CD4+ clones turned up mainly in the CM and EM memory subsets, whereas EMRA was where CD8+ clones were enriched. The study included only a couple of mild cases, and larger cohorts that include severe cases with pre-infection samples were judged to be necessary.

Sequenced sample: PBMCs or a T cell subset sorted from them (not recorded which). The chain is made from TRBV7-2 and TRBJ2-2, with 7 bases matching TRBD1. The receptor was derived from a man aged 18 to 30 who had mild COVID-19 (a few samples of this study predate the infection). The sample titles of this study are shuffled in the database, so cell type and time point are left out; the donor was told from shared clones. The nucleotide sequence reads TGTGCCAGCACCGGCAGGGGGAATCTTAACACCGGGGAGCTGTTTTTT. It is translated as CASTGRGNLNTGELFF.